This T cell receptor beta chain was captured by sequencing in a study of T cells after yellow fever vaccination. Study-wide results and limits: The secondary T-cell response peaked on day 5, not day 15, but was weaker. Abundant clonotypes from the bulk population could have been carried over as contaminants into FACS-sorted repertoires. Of the clonotypes, a small share occurred in both CD4 and CD8 compartments. Most clones from primary vaccination were detected again post-booster (approximately 96% CD4, 70% to 90% CD8).

Via MiXCR, TCRdb re-called the 5' RACE reads, giving one row per CDR3 protein. The sample carries approximately 510,000 distinct CDR3 sequences, roughly a fifth recorded once. A remark on this clonotype: What it recognizes is unknown.

The CDR3 loop spans 15 amino acids. The germline gives CDR1 KGHSH, CDR2 LQKENI. V was trimmed by 0 bases and J by 4 bases, leaving 11 bases between them. The chain combines TRBV18 with TRBJ2-3; TRBD1 is a possible D gene (5 bases). The receptor comes from a young man who received the YFV17D yellow fever vaccine. The source was PBMCs, collected roughly 20 days after the first yellow fever vaccination. CDR3 in amino acids: CASSPPSQGSDTQYF. The CDR3 nucleotides read TGTGCCAGCTCACCACCTTCCCAGGGATCAGATACGCAGTATTTT.